Below are 30 T cell receptor beta chains sequenced from a single sample in a study of cytomegalovirus exposure and HLA in healthy donors. The PCR had 60 Vbeta and 13 Jbeta primers. Assay used: immunoSEQ multiplex PCR; TCRdb lists only in-frame clones, some missing. The data show 90,000 to 120,000 clones, roughly three quarters seen once. Material: PBMCs. The receptors originated from a woman between 45 and 60 years old in good health and CMV-seropositive.

V is TRBV6-1 and J is TRBJ2-2; 8 bases are shared with TRBD1. Trimming removed 3 bases from V and 2 bases from J; junction bases left unmatched: 2. The CDR3 has 15 residues. CDR1 and CDR2 (germline): MNHNS, SASEGT. CDR3 DNA: TGTGCCAGCAGTGACAGGGGGCGAAACACCGGGGAGCTGTTTTTT. Translation gives CASSDRGRNTGELFF.

The rearrangement links TRBV6-5 to TRBJ2-7; TRBD1 is a possible D gene (6 bases). The CDR3 is 15 residues long. Per the germline V gene, CDR1 is MNHEY and CDR2 is SVGAGI. The V gene lost 1 base and the J gene lost 0 bases, with 10 bases spanning the gap. The CDR3 sequence is CASSYFSGVSYEQYF. The CDR3 nucleotides read TGTGCCAGCAGTTACTTCTCAGGGGTCTCCTACGAGCAGTACTTC.

The chain recombines TRBV6-5 with TRBJ1-6; a possible D gene is TRBD1 (6 bases). This CDR3 is 14 amino acids long. Germline values: CDR1 MNHEY, CDR2 SVGAGI. Trimming removed 6 bases from V and 7 bases from J, with 13 bases in between. The CDR3 region has the DNA TGTGCCAGCAGAACCGGGACAAGAAATTCACCCCTCCACTTT. It yields the protein CASRTGTRNSPLHF.

J is TRBJ1-1 and V is TRBV10-3, with D tentatively TRBD1 (6 bases). The V and J ends lost 6 bases and 1 base respectively, with 21 bases between them. CDR1 and CDR2 (germline): ENHRY, SYGVKD. The CDR3 length is 17 residues. CDR3 sequence: CAIRLTALTGPNTEAFF. CDR3 in DNA: TGTGCCATCAGACTCACGGCCCTGACAGGACCGAACACTGAAGCTTTCTTT.

The V call is TRBV30, the J call TRBJ2-6, with no clear D. The germline V gene has CDR1 GTSNPN and CDR2 SVGIG (reference sequence). CDR3 length: 15 amino acids. V was pared by 1 base and J by 0 bases, with 7 bases between. The CDR3 reads CAWSGDNSGANVLTF. CDR3 bases: TGTGCCTGGAGTGGCGACAACTCTGGGGCCAACGTCCTGACTTTC.

The rearrangement uses TRBV10-1 and TRBJ2-1; 7 bases are a match to TRBD2. The CDR3 has 18 amino acids. Germline V gene lookup returns CDR1 WNHNN and CDR2 SYGVQD (reference sequence). J was trimmed by 2 bases and V by 2 bases; bases with no gene match: 12. The CDR3 sequence: CASSEPKSAGQPYNEQFF. The CDR3 bases are TGCGCCAGCAGTGAGCCGAAATCAGCGGGGCAACCCTACAATGAGCAGTTCTTC.

The V call is TRBV11-2, the J call TRBJ2-7, with 12 bases lining up with TRBD2. This CDR3 contains 15 residues. Trimming removed 1 base from V and 2 bases from J; junction bases left unmatched: 0. Per germline, CDR1 SGHAT and CDR2 FQNNGV. The CDR3 protein is CASSLGLAGAYEQYF. For the CDR3, the DNA is TGTGCCAGCAGCTTAGGACTAGCGGGAGCCTACGAGCAGTACTTC. The full variable domain, its missing parts supplied by reference TRBV11-2 and TRBJ2-7, is EAGVAQSPRYKIIEKRQSVAFWCNPISGHATLYWYQQILGQGPKLLIQFQNNGVVDDSQLPKDRFSAERLKGVDSTLKIQPAKLEDSAVYLCASSLGLAGAYEQYFGPGTRLTVT.

CDR3 amino acids: CAWSRQALYEQYF. The CDR3 nucleotides are TGTGCCTGGAGTAGACAGGCCTTATACGAGCAGTACTTC. This chain uses TRBV30 with TRBJ2-7; tentatively, D is TRBD1 (6 bases). The CDR3 is 13 amino acids. In germline, CDR1 is GTSNPN, CDR2 SVGIG (reference sequence). V was trimmed by 2 bases and J by 4 bases, leaving 12 bases between them.

The gene calls are TRBV9 and TRBJ2-5, with a possible D match to TRBD2 (6 bases). V lost 3 bases to trimming and J lost 4 bases, with 13 bases between them. Germline V gene lookup returns CDR1 SGDLS and CDR2 YYNGEE. The CDR3 loop spans 14 amino acids. For the CDR3, the DNA is TGTGCCAGCAGCGCCGAGACTAGTACAGAGACCCAGTACTTC. It codes for CASSAETSTETQYF.

The chain is built from TRBV6-1 and TRBJ1-3; no reliable D call. Trimming pared 4 bases from V and 0 bases from J, leaving 7 bases between. The germline V gene encodes CDR1 MNHNS and CDR2 SASEGT. This CDR3 region has 14 residues. This CDR3 reads CASSAVLSGNTIYF. The CDR3 DNA sequence: TGTGCCAGCAGTGCGGTACTCTCTGGAAACACCATATATTTT.

The chain employs TRBV6-5 and TRBJ1-2; possible D gene TRBD1, 5 bases. Trimming cost V 5 bases and J 6 bases, with 13 bases left between them. The CDR3 consists of 13 residues. Germline V gives CDR1 MNHEY, CDR2 SVGAGI. The CDR3 region is CASSEDGRDGYTF. CDR3 nucleotide sequence: TGTGCCAGCAGTGAAGACGGCAGGGATGGCTACACCTTC.

V usage is TRBV7-9 and J usage is TRBJ1-3; D gene uncertain. CDR3 length equals 13 residues. Trimming removed 1 base at V and 8 bases at J, with 9 bases between. Germline loops: CDR1 SEHNR, CDR2 FQNEAQ (reference sequence). DNA of the CDR3: TGTGCCAGCAGCTTAGTCAGCGGAGACACCATATATTTT. Protein product: CASSLVSGDTIYF.

This clone is a singleton in its sample. V and J are TRBV12-5 and TRBJ1-5; tentative D call: TRBD1 (6 bases). The V end lost 2 bases, the J end lost 4 bases, and 12 bases lay between the germline ends. The CDR3 covers 15 residues. Looked up from germline, CDR1 is LGHNT and CDR2 is FRNRAP. CDR3 nucleotide sequence: TGTGCTAGTGGTTTGCTCACAGGGCTTAATCAGCCCCAGCATTTT. Its protein is CASGLLTGLNQPQHF.

This chain links TRBV7-9 with TRBJ2-3; 11 bases are a match to TRBD2. J was trimmed by 9 bases and V by 0 bases; bases with no gene match: 11. This CDR3 is 17 amino acids long. Germline values: CDR1 SEHNR, CDR2 FQNEAQ (reference sequence). DNA of the CDR3: TGTGCCAGCAGCTTAGCGGGGGCTAGCGGGGGGTCCAAGACGCAGTATTTT. It codes for CASSLAGASGGSKTQYF.

The chain's CDR3 is CASSQGVLETQYF. As DNA, the CDR3 is TGTGCCAGCAGCCAAGGAGTACTGGAGACCCAGTACTTC. This chain uses TRBV7-3 with TRBJ2-5, with D unclear. Trimming stripped 5 bases from V and 5 bases from J, with 12 bases between. The CDR3 runs to 13 residues. Germline CDR1 reads SGHTA; CDR2 reads FQGTGA.

This clone was found a few times. V is TRBV5-6 and J is TRBJ2-7, with a weak D call TRBD1 (7 bases). Germline lookup yields CDR1 SGHDT and CDR2 YYEEEE. The V gene lost 4 bases and the J gene lost 2 bases, with 28 bases spanning the gap. The CDR3 loop spans 19 amino acids. The DNA of the CDR3 is TGTGCCAGCAGCCGGAGGTGGGGACAGTCCGTTCGGGGGACCTACGAGCAGTACTTC. Translating gives CASSRRWGQSVRGTYEQYF.

The chain combines TRBV19 with TRBJ2-1; D is possibly TRBD2 (5 bases). The germline gives CDR1 LNHDA, CDR2 SQIVND (reference sequence). The V end was cut by 1 base, the J end by 5 bases, with 9 bases between. This CDR3 contains 14 residues. CDR3: CASSIGPADNEQFF. DNA for the CDR3: TGTGCCAGTAGTATAGGGCCAGCGGACAATGAGCAGTTCTTC.

This clone turned up a few times. This chain joins TRBV18 and TRBJ2-7; TRBD1 matches 7 bases. The J segment lost 2 bases and the V segment lost 6 bases, leaving 10 bases of the junction unmatched. This CDR3 has 15 residues. CDR1 and CDR2 from the germline V gene are KGHSH and LQKENI. CDR3 sequence reads: CASSKNDRAPYEQYF. DNA for the CDR3: TGTGCCAGCTCGAAAAACGACAGGGCGCCCTACGAGCAGTACTTC.

This clone has just a few counts. The genes are TRBV21-1 and TRBJ1-1; the table's D gene call, TRBD1, was not cross checked with the DNA. TRBV21-1 is recorded as a pseudogene. This CDR3 comprises 18 residues. The CDR3 DNA is TGTGCCAGCAACATAAGAGGTAGTAGGACAGGCGCGAACACTGAAGCTTTCTTT. It specifies CASNIRGSRTGANTEAFF.

The chain carries TRBV9 and TRBJ2-2; 12 bases are shared with TRBD2. The germline gives CDR1 SGDLS, CDR2 YYNGEE. The ends lost 4 bases at V and 6 bases at J; junction bases unmatched: 7. The length of the CDR3 is 16 residues. Here the CDR3 DNA reads TGTGCCAGCAGCCTCTCTAGCGGGGGGGCCCCCGGGGAGCTGTTTTTT. Translation: CASSLSSGGAPGELFF.

J is TRBJ2-7 and V is TRBV4-1, with no clear D. CDR3 length equals 15 residues. Looked up from germline, CDR1 is MGHRA and CDR2 is YSYEKL. V lost 0 bases to trimming and J lost 3 bases, with 12 bases between them. CDR3 amino acids: CASSQDFPGNYEQYF. CDR3 sequence (DNA): TGCGCCAGCAGCCAAGATTTCCCAGGAAACTACGAGCAGTACTTC.

The rearrangement uses TRBV28 and TRBJ2-5, with D possibly matching TRBD2 (6 bases). The CDR3 loop spans 12 amino acids. Germline V gene data show CDR1 as MDHEN and CDR2 as SYDVKM. Deletions cut 6 bases from V and 5 bases from J, with 10 bases between. This CDR3 reads CASSSAGETQYF. In DNA, the CDR3 is TGTGCCAGCAGCTCCGCGGGGGAGACCCAGTACTTC.

The rearrangement links TRBV5-6 to TRBJ2-7; 10 nucleotides match TRBD2. This CDR3 spans 15 amino acids. Germline lookup yields CDR1 SGHDT and CDR2 YYEEEE. The J segment lost 5 bases and the V segment lost 4 bases, leaving 9 bases of the junction unmatched. The CDR3 spells CASSGGLAGENEQYF. For the CDR3, the DNA is TGTGCCAGCAGCGGGGGGCTAGCGGGAGAGAACGAGCAGTACTTC.

The CDR3 DNA follows: TGTGCCAGCAGGCTGACCGGGACAGAGGGAAACACCATATATTTT. This codes for CASRLTGTEGNTIYF. The V call is TRBV6-6, the J call TRBJ1-3; 7 bases agree with TRBD1. CDR3 length: 15 amino acids. Germline-derived CDR1 and CDR2 are MNHNY and SVGAGI (reference sequence). The J segment lost 4 bases and the V segment lost 6 bases, leaving 9 bases of the junction unmatched.

The genes are TRBV7-8 and TRBJ2-5, with 10 nucleotides matching TRBD1. Germline V gene lookup returns CDR1 SGHVS and CDR2 FQNEAQ. The V and J ends lost 4 bases and 4 bases, in that order; junction bases with no gene match: 3. The CDR3 sequence is 14 residues long. Written as DNA, the CDR3 is TGTGCCAGCAGCTCGGACAGGGGGTCAGAGACCCAGTACTTC. Its protein product is CASSSDRGSETQYF.

The rearrangement uses TRBV4-1 and TRBJ1-5; perhaps TRBD1 as D (6 bases). V shed 4 bases and J shed 7 bases, with 17 bases lying between them. This CDR3 comprises 15 residues. CDR1 is MGHRA, CDR2 YSYEKL, per germline. CDR3 loop: CASSLSRGSGQPQHF. The CDR3 nucleotides are TGCGCCAGCAGCCTTAGCAGGGGAAGTGGCCAGCCCCAGCATTTT.

This clone was seen a single time. This chain joins TRBV29-1 and TRBJ1-6; D gene uncertain. The CDR3 extends over 15 amino acids. Germline V gene data show CDR1 as SQVTM and CDR2 as ANQGSEA. Trimming stripped 5 bases from V and 7 bases from J, with 18 bases between. The CDR3 coding sequence is TGCAGCGTTAGCCCCGGGTCCGACGGAAATTCACCCCTCCACTTT. Its protein product is CSVSPGSDGNSPLHF.

The rearrangement links TRBV19 to TRBJ2-7; 9 positions agree with TRBD2. After removal of 5 bases from V and 1 base from J, the junction contained 3 bases not matched to a gene. Germline values: CDR1 LNHDA, CDR2 SQIVND (reference sequence). The CDR3 spans 14 residues. In nucleotides, the CDR3 is TGTGCCAGTAGTGGAAGCGGGGGGTCCTACGAGCAGTACTTC. It yields the protein CASSGSGGSYEQYF. The full variable domain, its missing parts supplied by reference TRBV19 and TRBJ2-7, is DGGITQSPKYLFRKEGQNVTLSCEQNLNHDAMYWYRQDPGQGLRLIYYSQIVNDFQKGDIAEGYSVSREKKESFPLTVTSAQKNPTAFYLCASSGSGGSYEQYFGPGTRLTVT.

The V gene is TRBV10-3, the J gene TRBJ2-3, with 11 bases lining up with TRBD2. CDR3 size: 20 residues. Germline V lookup: CDR1 ENHRY, CDR2 SYGVKD. V was pared by 4 bases and J by 2 bases, with 17 bases of the junction left unmatched. Here the CDR3 DNA reads TGTGCCATCAGTGCGGGGACTAGCGGATGCGTGGACTTCCACACAGATACGCAGTATTTT. Protein: CAISAGTSGCVDFHTDTQYF.

This clone was seen just once. At one of its ends the junction is not consistent with the germline gene, which may arise from a read error. V usage is TRBV6-6 and J usage is TRBJ2-1, with a weak D call TRBD2 (5 bases). The germline CDR1 and CDR2 sequences are MNHNY and SVGAGI (reference sequence). This CDR3 is built from 13 residues. The CDR3 loop is CAGSFFGNNEQFF. CDR3 nucleotide sequence: TGTGCCGGCAGCTTTTTCGGGAACAATGAGCAGTTCTTC.